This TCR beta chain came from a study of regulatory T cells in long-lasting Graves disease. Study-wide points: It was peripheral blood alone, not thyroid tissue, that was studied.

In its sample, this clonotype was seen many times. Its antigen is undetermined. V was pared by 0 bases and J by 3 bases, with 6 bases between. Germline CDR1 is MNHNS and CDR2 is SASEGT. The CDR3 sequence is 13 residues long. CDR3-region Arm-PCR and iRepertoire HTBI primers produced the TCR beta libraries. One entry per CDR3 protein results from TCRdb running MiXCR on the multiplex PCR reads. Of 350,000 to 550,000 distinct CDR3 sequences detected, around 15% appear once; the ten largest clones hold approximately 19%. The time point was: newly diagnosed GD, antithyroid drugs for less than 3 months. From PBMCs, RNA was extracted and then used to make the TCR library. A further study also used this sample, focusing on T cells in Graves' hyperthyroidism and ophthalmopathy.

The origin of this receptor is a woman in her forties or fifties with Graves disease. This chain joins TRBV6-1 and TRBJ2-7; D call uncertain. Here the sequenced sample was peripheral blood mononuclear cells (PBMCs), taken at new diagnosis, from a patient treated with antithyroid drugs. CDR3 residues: CASSEASDYEQYF. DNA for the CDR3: TGTGCCAGCAGTGAAGCGAGCGACTACGAGCAGTACTTC.